This paragraph covers one TCR beta chain sequence. CD45RO-negative, CCR7-positively selected cells formed the naive CD8 fraction, excluding terminally differentiated effector memory CD45RA+ cells. Clones were read by immunoSEQ multiplex PCR, and TCRdb kept only the in-frame ones, dropping some. There are around 2.1 million clones in the sample; roughly 91% occur only once, and roughly 1.7% lies in the top ten. The data were obtained in a study of shared clonotypes between healthy human individuals. The CDR3 contains 15 residues. Looked up from germline, CDR1 is MNHEY and CDR2 is SMNVEV (reference sequence). Trimming at V came to 6 bases and at J to 5 bases, leaving 12 bases not matched to a gene.

The J gene is TRBJ2-5, the V gene TRBV27, with 7 bases lining up with TRBD2. This receptor was identified in a man between 18 and 35 years old in good health. Some clones in this sample may be carry-over from other donors' samples. The sequencing input was naive CD8+ T cells from PBMCs. CDR3 coding DNA: TGTGCCAGCAGCTTGCTCGGGGGGACTGGCGAGACCCAGTACTTC. Translated, it gives CASSLLGGTGETQYF.